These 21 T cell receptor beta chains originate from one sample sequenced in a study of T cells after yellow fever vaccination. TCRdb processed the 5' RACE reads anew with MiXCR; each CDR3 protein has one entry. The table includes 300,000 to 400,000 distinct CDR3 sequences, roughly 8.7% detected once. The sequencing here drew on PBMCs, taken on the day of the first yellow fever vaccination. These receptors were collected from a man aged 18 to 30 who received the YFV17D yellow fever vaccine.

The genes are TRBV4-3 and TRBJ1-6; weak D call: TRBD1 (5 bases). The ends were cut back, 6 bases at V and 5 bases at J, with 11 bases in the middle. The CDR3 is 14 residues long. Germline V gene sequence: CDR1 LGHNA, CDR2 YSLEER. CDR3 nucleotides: TGCGCCAGCAGGGGGGGAGTGGATAATTCACCCCTCCACTTT. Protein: CASRGGVDNSPLHF.

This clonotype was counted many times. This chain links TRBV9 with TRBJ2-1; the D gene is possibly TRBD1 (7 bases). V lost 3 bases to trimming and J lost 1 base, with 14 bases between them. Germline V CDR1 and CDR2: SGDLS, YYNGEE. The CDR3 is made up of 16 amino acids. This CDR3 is CASSGGGGASYNEQFF. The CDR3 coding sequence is TGTGCCAGCAGCGGAGGGGGCGGGGCTTCCTACAATGAGCAGTTCTTC.

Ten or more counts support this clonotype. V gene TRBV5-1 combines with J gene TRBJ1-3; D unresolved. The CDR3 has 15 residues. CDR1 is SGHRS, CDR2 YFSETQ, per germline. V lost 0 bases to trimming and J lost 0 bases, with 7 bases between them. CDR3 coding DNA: TGCGCCAGCAGCTTGGGGATTACCTCTGGAAACACCATATATTTT. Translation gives CASSLGITSGNTIYF.

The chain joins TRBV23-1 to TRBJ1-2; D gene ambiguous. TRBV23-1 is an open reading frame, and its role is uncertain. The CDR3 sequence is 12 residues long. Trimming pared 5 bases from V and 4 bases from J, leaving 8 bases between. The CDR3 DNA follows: TGCGCCAGCAGTAAGGCCAGCTATGGCTACACCTTC. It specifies CASSKASYGYTF.

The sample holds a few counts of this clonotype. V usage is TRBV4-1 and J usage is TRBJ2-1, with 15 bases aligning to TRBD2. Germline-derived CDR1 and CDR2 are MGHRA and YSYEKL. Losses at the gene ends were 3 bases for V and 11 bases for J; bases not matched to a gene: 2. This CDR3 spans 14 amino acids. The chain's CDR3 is CASSQGLAGGQQFF. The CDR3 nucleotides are TGCGCCAGCAGCCAGGGACTAGCGGGGGGTCAGCAGTTCTTC.

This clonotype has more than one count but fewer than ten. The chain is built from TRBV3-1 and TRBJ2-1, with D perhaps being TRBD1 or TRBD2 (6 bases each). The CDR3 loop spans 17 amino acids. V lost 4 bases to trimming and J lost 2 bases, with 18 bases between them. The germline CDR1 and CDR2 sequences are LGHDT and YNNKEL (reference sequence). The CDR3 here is CASSLRPGGVTYNEQFF. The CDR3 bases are TGTGCCAGCAGCCTCAGACCCGGGGGCGTCACCTACAATGAGCAGTTCTTC.

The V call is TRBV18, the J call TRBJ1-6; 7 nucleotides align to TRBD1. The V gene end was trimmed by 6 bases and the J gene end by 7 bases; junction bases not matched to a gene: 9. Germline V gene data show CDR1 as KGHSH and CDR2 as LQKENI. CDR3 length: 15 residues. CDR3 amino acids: CASSYRGGTNSPLHF. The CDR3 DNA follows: TGTGCCAGCTCTTACAGGGGAGGGACGAATTCACCCCTCCACTTT.

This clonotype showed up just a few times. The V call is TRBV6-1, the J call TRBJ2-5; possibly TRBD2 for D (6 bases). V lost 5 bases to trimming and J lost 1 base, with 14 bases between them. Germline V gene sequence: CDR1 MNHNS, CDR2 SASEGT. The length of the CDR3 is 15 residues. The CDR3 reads CASSPRRETQETQYF. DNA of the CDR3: TGTGCCAGCAGTCCTAGACGGGAGACCCAAGAGACCCAGTACTTC.

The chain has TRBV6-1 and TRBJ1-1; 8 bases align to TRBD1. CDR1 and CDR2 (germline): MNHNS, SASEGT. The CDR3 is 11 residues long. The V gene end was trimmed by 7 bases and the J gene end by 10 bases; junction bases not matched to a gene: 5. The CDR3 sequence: CASKEQGGAFF. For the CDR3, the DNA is TGTGCCAGCAAGGAACAGGGGGGAGCTTTCTTT.

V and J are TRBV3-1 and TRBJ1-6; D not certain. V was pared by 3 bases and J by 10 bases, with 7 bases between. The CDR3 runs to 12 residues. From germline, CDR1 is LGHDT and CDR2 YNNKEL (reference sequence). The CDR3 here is CASSHPGSPLHF. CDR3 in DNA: TGTGCCAGCAGCCATCCCGGCTCACCCCTCCACTTT.

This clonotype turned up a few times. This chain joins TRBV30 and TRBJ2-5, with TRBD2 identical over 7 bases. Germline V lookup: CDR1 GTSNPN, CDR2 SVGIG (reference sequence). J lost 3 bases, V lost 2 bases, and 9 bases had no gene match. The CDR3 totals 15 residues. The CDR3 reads CAWSFPLGREETQYF. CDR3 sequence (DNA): TGTGCCTGGAGTTTCCCCTTGGGGAGGGAAGAGACCCAGTACTTC.

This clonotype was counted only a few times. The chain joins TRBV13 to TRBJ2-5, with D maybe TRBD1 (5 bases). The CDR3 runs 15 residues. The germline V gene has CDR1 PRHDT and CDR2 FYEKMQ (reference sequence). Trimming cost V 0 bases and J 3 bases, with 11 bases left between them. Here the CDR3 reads CASSLGLVREETQYF. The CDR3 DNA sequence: TGTGCCAGCAGCTTAGGCCTGGTCAGGGAAGAGACCCAGTACTTC.

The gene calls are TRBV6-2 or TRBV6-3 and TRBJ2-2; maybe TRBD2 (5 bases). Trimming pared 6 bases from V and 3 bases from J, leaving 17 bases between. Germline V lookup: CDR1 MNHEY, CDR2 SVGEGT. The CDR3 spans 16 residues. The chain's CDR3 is CASSEWRGRDTGELFF. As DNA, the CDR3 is TGTGCCAGCAGCGAATGGCGCGGGCGAGACACCGGGGAGCTGTTTTTT.

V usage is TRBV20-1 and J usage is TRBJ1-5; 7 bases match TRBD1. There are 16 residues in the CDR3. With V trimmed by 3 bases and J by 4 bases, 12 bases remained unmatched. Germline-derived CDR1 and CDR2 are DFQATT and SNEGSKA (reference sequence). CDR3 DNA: TGCAGTGCTAGTTTTAGCGGACAGGAATTGAATCAGCCCCAGCATTTT. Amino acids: CSASFSGQELNQPQHF.

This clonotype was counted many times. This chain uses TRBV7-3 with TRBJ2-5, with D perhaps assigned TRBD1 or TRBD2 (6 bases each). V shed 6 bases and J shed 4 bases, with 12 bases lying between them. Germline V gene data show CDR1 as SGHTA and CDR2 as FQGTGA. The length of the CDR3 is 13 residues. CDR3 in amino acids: CASSTGGAETQYF. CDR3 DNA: TGTGCCAGCAGTACCGGGGGCGCAGAGACCCAGTACTTC.

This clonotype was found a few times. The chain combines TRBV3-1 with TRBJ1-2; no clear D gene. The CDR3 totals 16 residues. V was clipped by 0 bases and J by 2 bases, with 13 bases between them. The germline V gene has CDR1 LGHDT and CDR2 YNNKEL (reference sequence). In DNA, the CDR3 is TGTGCCAGCAGCCAAGATCTTGCGGCAGCCAACTATGGCTACACCTTC. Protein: CASSQDLAAANYGYTF. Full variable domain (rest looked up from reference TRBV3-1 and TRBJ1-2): DTAVSQTPKYLVTQMGNDKSIKCEQNLGHDTMYWYKQDSKKFLKIMFSYNNKELIINETVPNRFSPKSPDKAHLNLHINSLELGDSAVYFCASSQDLAAANYGYTFGSGTRLTVV.

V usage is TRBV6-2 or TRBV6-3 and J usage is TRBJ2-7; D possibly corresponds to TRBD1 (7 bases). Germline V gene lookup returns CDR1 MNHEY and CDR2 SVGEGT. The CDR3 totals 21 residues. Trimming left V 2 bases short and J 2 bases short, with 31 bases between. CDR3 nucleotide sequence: TGTGCCAGCAGTTACAGGACCTCAGGGGGGAGATCAGGGGTTCTAGCCTACGAGCAGTACGTC. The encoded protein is CASSYRTSGGRSGVLAYEQYV.

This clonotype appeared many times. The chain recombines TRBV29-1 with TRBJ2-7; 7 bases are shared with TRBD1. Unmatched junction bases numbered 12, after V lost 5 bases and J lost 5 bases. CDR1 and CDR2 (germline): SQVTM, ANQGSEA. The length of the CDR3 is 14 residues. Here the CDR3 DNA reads TGCAGCGTTTCCCTCGGGACAGTCGGGGACGAGCAGTACTTC. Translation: CSVSLGTVGDEQYF.

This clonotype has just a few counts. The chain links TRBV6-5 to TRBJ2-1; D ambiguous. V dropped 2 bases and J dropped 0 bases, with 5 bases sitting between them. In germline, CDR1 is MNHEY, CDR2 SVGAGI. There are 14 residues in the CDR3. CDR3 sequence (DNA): TGTGCCAGCAGTTACGATCGCTCCTACAATGAGCAGTTCTTC. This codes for CASSYDRSYNEQFF.

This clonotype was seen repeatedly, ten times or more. This CDR3 reads CAISDLLPPQYF. The CDR3 nucleotides are TGTGCCATCAGTGATCTCCTTCCCCCGCAGTATTTT. The gene calls are TRBV10-3 and TRBJ2-3; D uncertain. V lost 3 bases, J lost 10 bases, and 11 bases lay in between. The CDR3 covers 12 residues. Per the germline V gene, CDR1 is ENHRY and CDR2 is SYGVKD.

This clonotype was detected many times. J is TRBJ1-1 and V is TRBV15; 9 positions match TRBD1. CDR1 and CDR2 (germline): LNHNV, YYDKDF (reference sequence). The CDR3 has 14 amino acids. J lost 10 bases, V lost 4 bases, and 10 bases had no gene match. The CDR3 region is CATSTGQGIWRAFF. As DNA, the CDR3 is TGTGCCACCAGCACCGGACAGGGGATCTGGCGAGCTTTCTTT.